This T cell receptor beta chain was captured by sequencing in a study of cytomegalovirus exposure and HLA in healthy donors. Study-wide results and limits: TCR beta sequences numbering 16,951 were associated with HLA alleles at 0.05 false discovery rate in a later analysis.

With regard to this clone: Its antigen is as yet unknown.

PCR amplification relied on 60 Vbeta primers (plus 13 Jbeta primers). The method was immunoSEQ multiplex PCR; TCRdb's version includes in-frame clones alone and lacks a portion of them. The table lists 200,000 to 250,000 clones, around 83% of them singletons. This clonotype originated in a girl aged 2 to 10 in good health and CMV-seronegative. Sequenced sample: PBMCs.

CDR3 residues: CASSLSGGRYNEQFF. The DNA for the CDR3 is TGTGCCAGCAGCTTGAGCGGGGGCCGCTACAATGAGCAGTTCTTC. The rearrangement joins TRBV11-2 to TRBJ2-1; 8 bases are a match to TRBD2. V shed 3 bases and J 3 bases; nucleotides not matched to a gene: 4. Germline CDR1 and CDR2: SGHAT and FQNNGV. The CDR3 has 15 amino acids.